The present T cell receptor (beta chain) was sequenced within a study of a mutant IDH1 vaccine in newly diagnosed glioma. Study-level information: Previous treatment comprised radiotherapy, temozolomide, or both, mostly both.

Trimming cost V 4 bases and J 3 bases; bases outside gene matches: 5. The CDR3 length is 14 residues. Per the germline V gene, CDR1 is MGHRA and CDR2 is YSYEKL. Of note for this clone: Its antigen remains unknown.

Measured with immunoSEQ multiplex PCR; TCRdb has only the in-frame clones, and not every one. The data contain about 25,000 clones, 77% of them singletons. Time point described: week 5, during vaccination. Alongside topical imiquimod, each dose of vaccine comprised 300 ug of mutant IDH1 20-mer peptide. This TCR was recovered from a man aged 40-55 years with glioma. J is TRBJ2-7 and V is TRBV4-1; TRBD2 agrees at 8 bases. Sequenced material: PBMCs, taken from a glioma patient whose treatment included an IDH1 peptide vaccine. The CDR3 DNA is TGCGCCAGCAGCCGCGAAACTAGCGGCTACGAGCAGTACTTC. This gives the protein CASSRETSGYEQYF.